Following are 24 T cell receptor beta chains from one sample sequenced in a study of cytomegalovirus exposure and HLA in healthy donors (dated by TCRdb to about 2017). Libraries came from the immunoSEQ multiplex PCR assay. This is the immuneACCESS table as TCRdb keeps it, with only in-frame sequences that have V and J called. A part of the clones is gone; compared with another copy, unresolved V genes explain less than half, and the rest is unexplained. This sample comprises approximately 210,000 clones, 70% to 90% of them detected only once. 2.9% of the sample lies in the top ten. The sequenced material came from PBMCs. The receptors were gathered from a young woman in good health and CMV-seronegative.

The CDR3 sequence: CASSELGTVEAFF. As DNA, the CDR3 is TGTGCCAGCAGTGAATTAGGGACTGTCGAAGCTTTCTTT. The chain links TRBV25-1 to TRBJ1-1, with D possibly matching TRBD1 (5 bases). V shed 1 base and J shed 8 bases, with 11 bases lying between them. The CDR3 is 13 residues long. CDR1 MGHDK and CDR2 SYGVNS come from the germline V gene.

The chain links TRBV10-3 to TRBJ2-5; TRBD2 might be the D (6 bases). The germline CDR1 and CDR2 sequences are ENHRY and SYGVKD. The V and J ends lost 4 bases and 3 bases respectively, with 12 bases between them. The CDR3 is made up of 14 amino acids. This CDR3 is CAISGGWREETQYF. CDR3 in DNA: TGTGCCATCAGTGGCGGCTGGAGGGAAGAGACCCAGTACTTC.

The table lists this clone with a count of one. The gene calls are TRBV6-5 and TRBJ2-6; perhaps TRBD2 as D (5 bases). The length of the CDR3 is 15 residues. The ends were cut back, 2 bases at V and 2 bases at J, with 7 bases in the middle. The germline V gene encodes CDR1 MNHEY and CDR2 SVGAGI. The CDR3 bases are TGTGCCAGCAGTTACGAGGGAACTGGGGCCAACGTCCTGACTTTC. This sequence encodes CASSYEGTGANVLTF.

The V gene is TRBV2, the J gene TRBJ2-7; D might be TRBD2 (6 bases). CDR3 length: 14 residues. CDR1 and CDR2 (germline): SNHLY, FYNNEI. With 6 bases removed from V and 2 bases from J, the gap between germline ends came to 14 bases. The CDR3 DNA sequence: TGTGCCAGCAGGGGGGGTACCCAACCCTACGAGCAGTACTTC. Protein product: CASRGGTQPYEQYF.

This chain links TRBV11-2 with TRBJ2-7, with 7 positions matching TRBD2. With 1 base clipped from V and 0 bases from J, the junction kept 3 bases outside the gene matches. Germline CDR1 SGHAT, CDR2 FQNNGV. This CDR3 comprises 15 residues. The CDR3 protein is CASSLGGGSSYEQYF. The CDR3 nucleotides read TGTGCCAGCAGCTTAGGGGGCGGGAGCTCCTACGAGCAGTACTTC.

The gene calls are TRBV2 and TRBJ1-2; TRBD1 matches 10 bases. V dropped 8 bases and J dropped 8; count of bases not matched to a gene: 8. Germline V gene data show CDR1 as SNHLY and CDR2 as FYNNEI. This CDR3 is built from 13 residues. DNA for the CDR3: TGTGCCAGCCGGGACAGGGGATCCATAGGCTACACCTTC. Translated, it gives CASRDRGSIGYTF. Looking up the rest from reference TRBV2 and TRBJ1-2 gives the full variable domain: EPEVTQTPSHQVTQMGQEVILRCVPISNHLYFYWYRQILGQKVEFLVSFYNNEISEKSEIFDDQFSVERPDGSNFTLKIRSTKLEDSAMYFCASRDRGSIGYTFGSGTRLTVV.

The CDR3 spells CAGGPGTSSYEQYF. In nucleotides, the CDR3 is TGTGCCGGGGGGCCCGGGACTAGCTCCTACGAGCAGTACTTC. J is TRBJ2-7 and V is TRBV30, with TRBD2 matching over 8 bases. V lost 8 bases, J lost 0 bases, and 9 bases stayed unmatched. Germline lookup yields CDR1 GTSNPN and CDR2 SVGIG (reference sequence). This CDR3 contains 14 residues.

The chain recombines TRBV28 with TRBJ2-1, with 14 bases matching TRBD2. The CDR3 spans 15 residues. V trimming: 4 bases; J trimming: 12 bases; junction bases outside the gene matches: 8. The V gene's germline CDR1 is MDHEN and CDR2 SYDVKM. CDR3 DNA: TGTGCCAGCAGTTATGGACTAGCGGGAGGAGAAGGGCAGTTCTTC. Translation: CASSYGLAGGEGQFF.

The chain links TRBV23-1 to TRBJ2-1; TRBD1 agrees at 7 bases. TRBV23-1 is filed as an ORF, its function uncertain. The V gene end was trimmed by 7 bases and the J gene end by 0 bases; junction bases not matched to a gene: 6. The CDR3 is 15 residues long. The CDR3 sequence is CASTIRDSSYNEQFF. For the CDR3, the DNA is TGCGCCAGCACTATCCGGGACAGCTCCTACAATGAGCAGTTCTTC.

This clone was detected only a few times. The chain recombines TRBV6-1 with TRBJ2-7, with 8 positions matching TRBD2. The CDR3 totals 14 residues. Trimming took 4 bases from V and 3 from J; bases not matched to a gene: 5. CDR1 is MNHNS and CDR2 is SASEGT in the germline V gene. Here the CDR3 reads CASSARAGGYEQYF. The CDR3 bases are TGTGCCAGCAGTGCTCGTGCGGGGGGCTACGAGCAGTACTTC.

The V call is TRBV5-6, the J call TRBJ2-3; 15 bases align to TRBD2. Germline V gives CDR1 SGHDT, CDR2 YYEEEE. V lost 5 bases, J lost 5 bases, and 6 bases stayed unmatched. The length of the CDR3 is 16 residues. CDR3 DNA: TGTGCCAGCAGATCTTGGACTAGCGGGAGGGTAGATACGCAGTATTTT. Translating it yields CASRSWTSGRVDTQYF. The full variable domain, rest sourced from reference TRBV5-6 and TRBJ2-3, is DAGVTQSPTHLIKTRGQQVTLRCSPKSGHDTVSWYQQALGQGPQFIFQYYEEEERQRGNFPDRFSGHQFPNYSSELNVNALLLGDSALYLCASRSWTSGRVDTQYFGPGTRLTVL.

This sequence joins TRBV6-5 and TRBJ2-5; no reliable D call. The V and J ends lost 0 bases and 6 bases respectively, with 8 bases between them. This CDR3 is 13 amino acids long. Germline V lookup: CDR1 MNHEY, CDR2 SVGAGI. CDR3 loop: CASSYSHFQTQYF. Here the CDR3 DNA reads TGTGCCAGCAGTTACTCCCACTTTCAGACCCAGTACTTC.

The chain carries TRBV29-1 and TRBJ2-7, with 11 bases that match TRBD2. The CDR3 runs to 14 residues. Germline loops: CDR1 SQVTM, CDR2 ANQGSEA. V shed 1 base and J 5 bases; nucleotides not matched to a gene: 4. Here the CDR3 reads CSVEGLAGRDEQYF. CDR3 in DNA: TGCAGCGTTGAAGGACTAGCGGGAAGAGACGAGCAGTACTTC.

The chain's CDR3 is CASRKFRDIYEQYF. In nucleotides, the CDR3 is TGTGCCAGCAGAAAATTCCGGGACATCTACGAGCAGTACTTC. V usage is TRBV6-6 and J usage is TRBJ2-7; tentatively, D is TRBD1 (6 bases). Germline assignment: CDR1 MNHNY and CDR2 SVGAGI (reference sequence). CDR3 length equals 14 residues. The V gene lost 6 bases and the J gene lost 3 bases, with 15 bases spanning the gap.

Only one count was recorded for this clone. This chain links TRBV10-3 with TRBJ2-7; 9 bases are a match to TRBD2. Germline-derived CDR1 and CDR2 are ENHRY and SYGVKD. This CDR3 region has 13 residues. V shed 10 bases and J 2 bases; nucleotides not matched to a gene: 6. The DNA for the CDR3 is TGTGCCACGTCCGGGACTAGCACCTACGAGCAGTACTTC. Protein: CATSGTSTYEQYF.

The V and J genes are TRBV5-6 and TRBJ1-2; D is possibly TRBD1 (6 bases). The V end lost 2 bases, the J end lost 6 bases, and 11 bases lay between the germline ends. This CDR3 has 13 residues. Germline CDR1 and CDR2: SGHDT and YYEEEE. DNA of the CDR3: TGTGCCAGCAGCTTAGGGACAAGGAATGGCTACACCTTC. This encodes CASSLGTRNGYTF.

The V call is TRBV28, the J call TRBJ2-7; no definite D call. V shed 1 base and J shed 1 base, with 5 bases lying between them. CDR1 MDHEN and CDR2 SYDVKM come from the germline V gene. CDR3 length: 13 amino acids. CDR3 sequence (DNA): TGTGCCAGCAGTTTATACCAGTCCTACGAGCAGTACTTC. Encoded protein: CASSLYQSYEQYF.

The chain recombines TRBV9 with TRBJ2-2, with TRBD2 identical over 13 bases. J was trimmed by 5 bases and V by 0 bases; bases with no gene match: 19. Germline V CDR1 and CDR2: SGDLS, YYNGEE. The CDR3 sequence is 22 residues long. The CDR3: CASSVAVGLAGDLPGGTGELFF. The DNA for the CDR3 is TGTGCCAGCAGCGTAGCAGTAGGACTAGCGGGAGACCTCCCCGGGGGGACCGGGGAGCTGTTTTTT.

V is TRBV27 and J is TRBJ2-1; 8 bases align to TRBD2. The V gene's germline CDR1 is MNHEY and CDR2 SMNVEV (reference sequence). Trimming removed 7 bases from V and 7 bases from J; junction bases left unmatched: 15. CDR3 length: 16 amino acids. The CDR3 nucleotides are TGTGCCAGCACCCGGACCGGGACTAGGGGTTGGAATGAGCAGTTCTTC. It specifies CASTRTGTRGWNEQFF.

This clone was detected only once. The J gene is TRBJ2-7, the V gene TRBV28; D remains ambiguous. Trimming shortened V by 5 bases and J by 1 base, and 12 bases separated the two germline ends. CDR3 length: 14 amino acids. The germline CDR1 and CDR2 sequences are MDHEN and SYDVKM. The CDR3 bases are TGTGCCAGCAGTCTCCGAGACATTTCCTACGAGCAGTACTTC. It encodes CASSLRDISYEQYF.

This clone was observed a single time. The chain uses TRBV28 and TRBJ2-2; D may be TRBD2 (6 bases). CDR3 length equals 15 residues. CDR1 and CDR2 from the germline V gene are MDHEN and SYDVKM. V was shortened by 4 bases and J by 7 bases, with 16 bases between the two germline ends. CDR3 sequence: CASSSGGELIGELFF. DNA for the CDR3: TGTGCCAGCAGTTCCGGAGGGGAGTTGATCGGGGAGCTGTTTTTT.

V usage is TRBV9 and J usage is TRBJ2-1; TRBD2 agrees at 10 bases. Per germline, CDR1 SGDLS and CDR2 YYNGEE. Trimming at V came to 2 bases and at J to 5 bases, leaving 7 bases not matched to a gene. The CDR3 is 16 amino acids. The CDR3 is CASSVGLADTNNEQFF. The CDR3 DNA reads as TGTGCCAGCAGCGTTGGACTAGCGGACACAAACAATGAGCAGTTCTTC.

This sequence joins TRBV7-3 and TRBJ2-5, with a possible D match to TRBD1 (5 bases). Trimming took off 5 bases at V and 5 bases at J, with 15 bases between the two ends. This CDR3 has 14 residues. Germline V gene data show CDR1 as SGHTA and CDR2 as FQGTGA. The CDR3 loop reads CASSPGIEGETQYF. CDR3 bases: TGTGCCAGCAGCCCAGGGATAGAAGGGGAGACCCAGTACTTC.

This CDR3 reads CASSQGDRETQYF. The CDR3 DNA is TGTGCCAGTAGTCAGGGCGACAGGGAGACCCAGTACTTC. The chain links TRBV19 to TRBJ2-5; D might be TRBD1 (6 bases). This CDR3 is 13 amino acids long. Trimming shortened V by 5 bases and J by 5 bases, and 12 bases separated the two germline ends. Germline loops: CDR1 LNHDA, CDR2 SQIVND (reference sequence).